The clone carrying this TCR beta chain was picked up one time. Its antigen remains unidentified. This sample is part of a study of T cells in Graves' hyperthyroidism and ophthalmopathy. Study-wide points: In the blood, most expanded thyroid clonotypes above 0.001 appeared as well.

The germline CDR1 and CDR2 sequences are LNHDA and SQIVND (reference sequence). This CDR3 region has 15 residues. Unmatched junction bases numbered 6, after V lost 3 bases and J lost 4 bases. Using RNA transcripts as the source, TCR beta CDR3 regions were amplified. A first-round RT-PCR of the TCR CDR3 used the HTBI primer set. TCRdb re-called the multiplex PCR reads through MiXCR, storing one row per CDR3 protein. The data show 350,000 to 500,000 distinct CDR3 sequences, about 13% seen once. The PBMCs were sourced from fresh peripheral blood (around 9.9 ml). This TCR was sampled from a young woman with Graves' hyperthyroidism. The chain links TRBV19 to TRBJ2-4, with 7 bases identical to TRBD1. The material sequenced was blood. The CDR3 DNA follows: TGTGCCAGTAGTATGAACAGGGGATTAAAAAACATTCAGTACTTC. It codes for CASSMNRGLKNIQYF.